These 10 T cell receptor beta chains share one sample of origin, sequenced in a study of blood T cell repertoires in COVID-19. The assay was immunoSEQ multiplex PCR, and TCRdb's table has in-frame clones only and misses some. Here the sample spans about 260,000 clones, approximately 79% being singletons. Sequenced: PBMCs or T cells enriched from blood (not recorded which). The receptors originated from a man aged 25-45 years with acute COVID-19.

CDR3 sequence (DNA): TGCAGCGTTGAGGAGGAGGGAGCTTTCTTT. Protein sequence: CSVEEEGAFF. This chain links TRBV29-1 with TRBJ1-1, with D unresolved. V lost 3 bases to trimming and J lost 10 bases, with 9 bases between them. CDR1 is SQVTM, CDR2 ANQGSEA, per germline. This CDR3 has 10 residues.

The chain is built from TRBV27 and TRBJ1-6, with D perhaps TRBD1 (6 bases). The CDR3 spans 16 residues. In germline, CDR1 is MNHEY, CDR2 SMNVEV (reference sequence). V lost 4 bases and J lost 0, with 10 bases in between. CDR3 amino acids: CASSSQGFSYNSPLHF. The CDR3 nucleotides read TGTGCCAGCAGTTCACAGGGTTTCTCCTATAATTCACCCCTCCACTTT.

This clone was detected a few times. The chain is built from TRBV28 and TRBJ1-6, with 7 bases lining up with TRBD1. Unmatched junction bases numbered 6, after V lost 4 bases and J lost 6 bases. There are 15 residues in the CDR3. CDR1 is MDHEN, CDR2 SYDVKM, per germline. DNA for the CDR3: TGTGCCAGCAGTTCCCCGGGACAGTTTAATTCACCCCTCCACTTT. Protein product: CASSSPGQFNSPLHF.

This rearrangement joins TRBV28 to TRBJ2-1, with 8 bases that match TRBD2. This CDR3 contains 13 residues. Per the germline V gene, CDR1 is MDHEN and CDR2 is SYDVKM. V was clipped by 7 bases and J by 14 bases; unmatched bases: 13. The CDR3, as DNA: TGTGCCAGCAATTCCCCGGGGGGGGCCGTGGAGTTCTTC. As protein: CASNSPGGAVEFF.

The chain joins TRBV5-1 to TRBJ2-2; no clear D. The CDR3 is made up of 15 amino acids. Germline V gene lookup returns CDR1 SGHRS and CDR2 YFSETQ. Trimming removed 0 bases from V and 5 bases from J, with 11 bases in between. The CDR3 protein is CASSLVTLVTGELFF. Written as DNA, the CDR3 is TGCGCCAGCAGCTTGGTAACTTTGGTTACCGGGGAGCTGTTTTTT.

This chain links TRBV5-1 with TRBJ1-1; TRBD1 is a possible D gene (6 bases). The CDR3 is made up of 15 amino acids. Trimming cost V 3 bases and J 2 bases, with 14 bases left between them. CDR1 and CDR2 (germline): SGHRS, YFSETQ. CDR3 sequence reads: CASSSAGARNTEAFF. The CDR3 DNA reads TGCGCCAGCAGCTCGGCGGGGGCAAGAAACACTGAAGCTTTCTTT.

The CDR3 DNA is TGTGCCAGCAGCAGGGAGACAGGGGCCAACGTCCTGACTTTC. This codes for CASSRETGANVLTF. The chain joins TRBV5-4 to TRBJ2-6, with D tentatively TRBD2 (5 bases). Trimming removed 4 bases at V and 4 bases at J, with 9 bases between. This CDR3 contains 14 residues. CDR1 SGHNT and CDR2 YYREEE come from the germline V gene (reference sequence).

This clone is a singleton in its sample. The V call is TRBV9, the J call TRBJ1-2; D is perhaps TRBD1 (6 bases). The CDR3 covers 15 residues. CDR1 and CDR2 from the germline V gene are SGDLS and YYNGEE. Trimming stripped 3 bases from V and 5 bases from J, with 17 bases between. This chain's CDR3 is CASSGKGQKGYGYTF. For the CDR3, the DNA is TGTGCCAGCAGCGGGAAAGGACAGAAAGGATATGGCTACACCTTC.

V gene TRBV21-1 combines with J gene TRBJ2-2; TRBD1, the table's D call, lacks a check against the DNA. TRBV21-1 is shown as a pseudogene. CDR3 length equals 16 residues. CDR3 protein: CASSGTRQGYTGELFF. Written as DNA, the CDR3 is TGTGCCAGCAGCGGTACCAGACAGGGTTACACCGGGGAGCTGTTTTTT.

This sequence joins TRBV29-1 and TRBJ2-1, with D perhaps matching TRBD1 (5 bases). CDR1 and CDR2 from the germline V gene are SQVTM and ANQGSEA. This CDR3 region has 12 residues. Trimming pared 3 bases from V and 7 bases from J, leaving 10 bases between. In DNA form, the CDR3 reads TGCAGCGTTGACAGGGCCAGGAATGAGCAGTTCTTC. Translation: CSVDRARNEQFF.